This passage covers 2 T cell receptor beta chains from one sample sequenced in a study of cytomegalovirus exposure and HLA in healthy donors. Generated by immunoSEQ multiplex PCR, the TCRdb table keeps only in-frame clones and is missing some. This repertoire shows over 55,000 clones, 95% to 96% found once; its top ten account for approximately 1%. The source material was PBMCs. These receptors were obtained from a young man in good health and CMV-seronegative.

The V gene is TRBV10-2, the J gene TRBJ2-7; 11 positions agree with TRBD2. Trimming cost V 11 bases and J 0 bases; bases outside gene matches: 12. Germline V gives CDR1 WSHSY, CDR2 SAAADI. CDR3 size: 16 residues. CDR3 region: CAASGLAGYSSYEQYF. In nucleotides, the CDR3 is TGCGCCGCGAGCGGACTAGCGGGTTACTCCTCCTACGAGCAGTACTTC.

The V call is TRBV18, the J call TRBJ1-2; D gene unclear. The V end was cut by 3 bases, the J end by 7 bases, with 18 bases between. The CDR3 spans 15 residues. Germline CDR1 is KGHSH and CDR2 is LQKENI. CDR3 sequence reads: CASSPSGLPTGGYTF. CDR3 DNA sequence: TGTGCCAGCTCACCCTCCGGACTGCCGACGGGTGGCTACACCTTC.